The 21 T cell receptor beta chains presented below share a single source sample, sequenced in a study of radiation and T cells in renal cell carcinoma. As for time point: blood 2 weeks post-SBRT. Treatment here: 15 Gy SBRT to primary tumor, nephrectomy 4 weeks later. The repertoire was sequenced with immunoSEQ multiplex PCR; TCRdb's copy has only in-frame clones and lacks some. The sample contains roughly 130,000 clones, 88% of which appear only once. Sample: blood, taken from a patient whose treatment included radiotherapy and nephrectomy. The receptors derive from a woman in her 70s with renal cell carcinoma.

The rearrangement joins TRBV4-3 to TRBJ2-3; 7 nucleotides agree with TRBD2. The CDR3 is 17 residues long. Trimming took 0 bases from V and 0 from J; bases not matched to a gene: 6. From germline, CDR1 is LGHNA and CDR2 YSLEER. The CDR3 sequence: CASSQDVPAGSTDTQYF. CDR3 nucleotide sequence: TGCGCCAGCAGCCAAGACGTACCAGCGGGGAGCACAGATACGCAGTATTTT.

The V gene is TRBV27, the J gene TRBJ1-1; 10 bases agree with TRBD1. CDR1 and CDR2 (germline): MNHEY, SMNVEV (reference sequence). The junction had 8 bases not matched to a gene; V was cut back by 5 bases and J by 11 bases. This CDR3 region has 13 residues. The CDR3 is CASSLRTGGDAFF. CDR3 DNA sequence: TGTGCCAGCAGTCTCCGGACAGGGGGAGACGCTTTCTTT.

The chain employs TRBV5-1 and TRBJ2-7, with TRBD2 as a possible D gene (6 bases). The CDR3 is made up of 15 amino acids. Trimming pared 4 bases from V and 4 bases from J, leaving 18 bases between. The germline V gene has CDR1 SGHRS and CDR2 YFSETQ. CDR3 in amino acids: CASSAGGQGAYEQYF. CDR3 nucleotide sequence: TGCGCCAGCAGCGCCGGAGGGCAGGGCGCGTACGAGCAGTACTTC. The full variable domain, completed using reference TRBV5-1 and TRBJ2-7, is KAGVTQTPRYLIKTRGQQVTLSCSPISGHRSVSWYQQTPGQGLQFLFEYFSETQRNKGNFPGRFSGRQFSNSRSEMNVSTLELGDSALYLCASSAGGQGAYEQYFGPGTRLTVT.

The genes are TRBV30 and TRBJ2-5; D is unresolved. The V gene lost 2 bases and the J gene lost 2 bases, with 9 bases spanning the gap. This CDR3 has 13 residues. Germline V gene lookup returns CDR1 GTSNPN and CDR2 SVGIG (reference sequence). The CDR3 spells CAWSNGPQETQYF. Written as DNA, the CDR3 is TGTGCCTGGAGTAACGGGCCTCAAGAGACCCAGTACTTC.

The chain carries TRBV30 and TRBJ2-7; 14 bases fit TRBD2. Germline trimming cut 3 bases from V and 2 bases from J; bases unmatched to any gene: 18. Germline CDR1 is GTSNPN and CDR2 is SVGIG (reference sequence). The CDR3 is 20 amino acids. This CDR3 is CAWRRRLSGTSGGPPYEQYF. CDR3 in DNA: TGTGCCTGGAGGAGAAGACTCTCCGGGACTAGCGGGGGACCTCCCTACGAGCAGTACTTC.

The rearrangement uses TRBV4-1 and TRBJ2-3; weak D call: TRBD1 (5 bases). V lost 2 bases and J 1 base, leaving 10 bases between the germline ends. The CDR3 loop spans 15 amino acids. The V gene's germline CDR1 is MGHRA and CDR2 YSYEKL. The CDR3 sequence: CASSQSGWGTDTQYF. Here the CDR3 DNA reads TGCGCCAGCAGCCAATCAGGGTGGGGCACAGATACGCAGTATTTT.

V usage is TRBV9 and J usage is TRBJ2-2; D gene ambiguous. The germline V gene has CDR1 SGDLS and CDR2 YYNGEE. This CDR3 is 12 amino acids long. V was cut by 4 bases and J by 4 bases, with 5 bases left in between. CDR3 sequence reads: CASSPGTGELFF. CDR3 nucleotide sequence: TGTGCCAGCAGCCCGGGCACCGGGGAGCTGTTTTTT.

This chain connects TRBV29-1 to TRBJ2-7, with a possible D match to TRBD1 (5 bases). The germline V and J ends were trimmed by 6 bases and 5 bases, with 17 bases remaining between them. Germline V gives CDR1 SQVTM, CDR2 ANQGSEA. The CDR3 consists of 13 residues. CDR3 in amino acids: CSVRVTVGDEQYF. DNA for the CDR3: TGCAGCGTCAGGGTTACGGTAGGAGACGAGCAGTACTTC.

V and J are TRBV7-8 and TRBJ2-7; perhaps TRBD1 as D (5 bases). V shed 2 bases and J shed 5 bases, with 7 bases lying between them. The CDR3 is 12 residues long. Germline CDR1 reads SGHVS; CDR2 reads FQNEAQ. This chain's CDR3 is CASSLKGNEQYF. The DNA of the CDR3 is TGTGCCAGCAGCTTAAAGGGGAACGAGCAGTACTTC. The full variable domain, rest sourced from reference TRBV7-8 and TRBJ2-7, is GAGVSQSPRYKVAKRGQDVALRCDPISGHVSLFWYQQALGQGPEFLTYFQNEAQLDKSGLPSDRFFAERPEGSVSTLKIQRTQQEDSAVYLCASSLKGNEQYFGPGTRLTVT.

CDR3: CASSYVGGPQYF. In nucleotides, the CDR3 is TGTGCCAGCAGCTACGTCGGGGGACCCCAGTACTTC. The V gene is TRBV7-8, the J gene TRBJ2-5, with a possible D match to TRBD2 (6 bases). The CDR3 totals 12 residues. V lost 4 bases and J 9 bases, leaving 12 bases between the germline ends. In germline, CDR1 is SGHVS, CDR2 FQNEAQ.

This chain joins TRBV28 and TRBJ1-1; 7 bases are a match to TRBD1. Germline lookup yields CDR1 MDHEN and CDR2 SYDVKM. The V segment lost 2 bases and the J segment 10 bases; nucleotides outside the gene matches: 10. The CDR3 is 14 residues long. The CDR3 spells CASSLNPTGRRAFF. In nucleotides, the CDR3 is TGTGCCAGCAGTTTAAACCCGACAGGGAGAAGAGCTTTCTTT.

The chain uses TRBV30 and TRBJ2-1; D gene uncertain. Germline V lookup: CDR1 GTSNPN, CDR2 SVGIG (reference sequence). This CDR3 has 11 amino acids. Deletions cut 0 bases from V and 14 bases from J, with 11 bases between. Written as DNA, the CDR3 is TGTGCCTGGAGTGTTGTGGGGTCGGAGTTCTTC. Its translation: CAWSVVGSEFF.

V usage is TRBV19 and J usage is TRBJ2-7; D uncertain. Germline values: CDR1 LNHDA, CDR2 SQIVND (reference sequence). The V and J ends lost 5 bases and 4 bases respectively, with 21 bases between them. This CDR3 contains 16 residues. CDR3 DNA: TGTGCCAGTAGTTTGGGCGTGGCAAATACCCCATACGAGCAGTACTTC. Its protein is CASSLGVANTPYEQYF.

This clone was recorded once. The V gene is TRBV15, the J gene TRBJ1-2; 9 bases line up with TRBD1. CDR3 length: 15 residues. In germline, CDR1 is LNHNV, CDR2 YYDKDF (reference sequence). Trimming took 1 base from V and 7 from J; bases not matched to a gene: 7. The CDR3 reads CATSRGDREESGYTF. The CDR3 DNA reads TGTGCCACCAGCAGAGGGGACAGGGAAGAAAGTGGCTACACCTTC. Full variable domain (remainder filled in from reference TRBV15 and TRBJ1-2): DAMVIQNPRYQVTQFGKPVTLSCSQTLNHNVMYWYQQKSSQAPKLLFHYYDKDFNNEADTPDNFQSRRPNTSFCFLDIRSPGLGDTAMYLCATSRGDREESGYTFGSGTRLTVV.

This sequence joins TRBV27 and TRBJ1-6; no reliable D call. Trimming stripped 0 bases from V and 10 bases from J, with 10 bases between. This CDR3 is built from 14 residues. Germline CDR1 MNHEY, CDR2 SMNVEV (reference sequence). The CDR3 loop is CASSLSEGISPLHF. The CDR3 coding sequence is TGTGCCAGCAGTTTATCGGAAGGAATCTCACCCCTCCACTTT.

The CDR3 sequence is CSVNRGQTGELFF. The CDR3 coding sequence is TGCAGCGTAAATAGGGGGCAAACCGGGGAGCTGTTTTTT. The chain employs TRBV29-1 and TRBJ2-2; 7 bases match TRBD1. The CDR3 length is 13 residues. Germline values: CDR1 SQVTM, CDR2 ANQGSEA. V lost 6 bases, J lost 5 bases, and 6 bases stayed unmatched.

The chain recombines TRBV30 with TRBJ2-6; no definite D call. Germline V gene lookup returns CDR1 GTSNPN and CDR2 SVGIG (reference sequence). This CDR3 comprises 16 residues. Trimming cost V 2 bases and J 4 bases, with 15 bases left between them. CDR3 sequence: CAWSSGRVAGANVLTF. CDR3 nucleotide sequence: TGTGCCTGGAGTTCAGGAAGGGTTGCAGGGGCCAACGTCCTGACTTTC.

This chain connects TRBV19 to TRBJ1-2; D gene ambiguous. The V end lost 6 bases, the J end lost 2 bases, and 16 bases lay between the germline ends. Germline values: CDR1 LNHDA, CDR2 SQIVND (reference sequence). The CDR3 is 15 amino acids. The CDR3 region has the DNA TGTGCCAGTAGAAGCCCCTGGGAGGGCAACTATGGCTACACCTTC. Its translation is CASRSPWEGNYGYTF.

The chain links TRBV7-2 to TRBJ2-7; D possibly corresponds to TRBD1 (6 bases). V was trimmed by 6 bases and J by 2 bases, leaving 20 bases between them. The germline CDR1 and CDR2 sequences are SGHTA and FQGNSA. This CDR3 is built from 16 residues. The CDR3 nucleotides read TGTGCCAGCAGGTTGGGATCTGGGGCAGGGGCCTACGAGCAGTACTTC. Protein product: CASRLGSGAGAYEQYF.

This chain uses TRBV7-2 with TRBJ2-7; 10 bases map to TRBD2. V lost 2 bases and J lost 2; bases outside the gene matches: 9. Germline CDR1 reads SGHTA; CDR2 reads FQGNSA. The CDR3 extends over 17 amino acids. DNA of the CDR3: TGTGCCAGCAGCTTAAAAGCGAGCGGGGGGGCACCCTACGAGCAGTACTTC. Its translation is CASSLKASGGAPYEQYF. Filled out from reference TRBV7-2 and TRBJ2-7, the complete variable domain reads GAGVSQSPSNKVTEKGKDVELRCDPISGHTALYWYRQSLGQGLEFLIYFQGNSAPDKSGLPSDRFSAERTGGSVSTLTIQRTQQEDSAVYLCASSLKASGGAPYEQYFGPGTRLTVT.

J is TRBJ2-1 and V is TRBV5-1; tentatively, D is TRBD1 (6 bases). Germline V gene sequence: CDR1 SGHRS, CDR2 YFSETQ. There are 14 residues in the CDR3. Trimming took 4 bases from V and 4 from J, leaving 12 bases between them. The CDR3 sequence: CASSRQEAYNEQFF. CDR3 sequence (DNA): TGCGCCAGCAGCCGACAGGAAGCTTACAATGAGCAGTTCTTC.